Detailed here is one T cell receptor (beta chain). The data are from a study of OX40 agonist ivuxolimab in advanced cancers. The germline gives CDR1 MNHNS, CDR2 SASEGT. The ends were cut back, 8 bases at V and 4 bases at J, with 14 bases in the middle. The CDR3 is 14 residues long. Profiled with immunoSEQ multiplex PCR; TCRdb holds only in-frame clones, not every one. This table has some 90,000 clones, around 86% appearing once. Here the sequenced sample was CD4+ or CD8+ T cells sorted from blood, taken in a trial of the OX40 agonist ivuxolimab. The chain uses TRBV6-1 and TRBJ2-2, with D perhaps assigned TRBD1 or TRBD2 (7 bases each). The sequence was obtained from an adult with an advanced solid tumor such as melanoma, head and neck, liver or kidney cancer. Here the CDR3 DNA reads TGTGCCAGCCCCAGGGGGGGGAGCACCGGGGAGCTGTTTTTT. The encoded protein is CASPRGGSTGELFF.